Listed below are T cell receptor beta chains from one sample, sequenced in a study of shared clonotypes between healthy human individuals. The data were produced by immunoSEQ multiplex PCR, yet TCRdb's version contains in-frame clones alone and is incomplete. The sample lists millions of clones, about 93% seen once, with about 1.5% in the top ten. Sequenced material: naive CD8+ T cells from PBMCs. All receptors derive from a man between 18 and 29 years old in good health. Some clones in this sample may be carry-over from other donors' samples. Both conserved end residues are part of each CDR3. D genes are given only for firm matches. The size of a clone is reported for some rows only, either as once, few or many, or as a class for expanded clones.

D	J	V	size	DNA	CDR3
NA	TRBJ2-7	TRBV7-8	once	TGTGCCAGCAGCTTAGGGACCCTCTACGAGCAGTACTTC	CASSLGTLYEQYF
NA	TRBJ1-5	TRBV28	NA	TGTGCCAGCAGTTTCAGACAGTTCGATAGCCTTAATCAGCCCCAGCATTTT	CASSFRQFDSLNQPQHF
TRBD1	TRBJ1-1	TRBV28	NA	TGTGCCAGCAGGGGACAGGGAATTGACGCTTTCTTT	CASRGQGIDAFF
NA	TRBJ1-1	TRBV5-8	NA	TGTGCCAGCAGCCCCCCCAGTCGGGACATGAACACTGAAGCTTTCTTT	CASSPPSRDMNTEAFF
NA	TRBJ1-2	TRBV4-1	NA	TGCGCCAGCAGCCCCACGGGGGGAATGGGCGGCTACACCTTC	CASSPTGGMGGYTF
NA	TRBJ2-7	TRBV2	NA	TGTGCCACCAGGGGGGCAGGGGAGTGGGACGAGCAGTACTTC	CATRGAGEWDEQYF
NA	TRBJ1-1	TRBV14	NA	TGTGCCAGCAGCCTAGATATCGGGTACGGCACTGAAGCTTTCTTT	CASSLDIGYGTEAFF
NA	TRBJ2-3	TRBV29-1	NA	TGCAGCGTTGAAGATGTTAGCATAGATTTT	CSVEDVSIDF
NA	TRBJ2-7	TRBV27	NA	TGTGCCAGCAGTTTATGGGGGGCCAGAAGCGAGCAGTACTTC	CASSLWGARSEQYF
NA	TRBJ2-7	TRBV27	NA	TGTGCCAGCAGTTTATTTCCCCCGAACAGGGTGGAGGCCTACGAGCAGTACTTC	CASSLFPPNRVEAYEQYF
NA	TRBJ2-1	TRBV9	NA	TGTGCCAGCAGCCCCTTCTACAATGAGCAGTTCTTC	CASSPFYNEQFF
TRBD1	TRBJ1-2	TRBV9	NA	TGTGCCAGCAGCTTCAATCGGGACAGAAACTATGGCTACACCTTC	CASSFNRDRNYGYTF
NA	TRBJ2-1	TRBV4-3	once	TGCGCCAGCAGCCCCCGGACAGTTAACAATGAGCAGTTCTTC	CASSPRTVNNEQFF
TRBD1	TRBJ2-7	TRBV13	NA	TGTGCCAGCAGCATAGGCCGGGACAGGGGAGACGAGCAGTACTTC	CASSIGRDRGDEQYF
TRBD2	TRBJ2-1	TRBV4-3	NA	TGCGCCAGCAGCCAAGAGTTGGCTAGCGGGAGCTATGAGCAGTTCTTC	CASSQELASGSYEQFF
NA	TRBJ2-3	TRBV5-4	NA	TGTGCCAGCAGCTTGTGGTCAGGGCGGGCGGATACGCAGTATTTT	CASSLWSGRADTQYF
TRBD1	TRBJ2-2	TRBV27	once	TGTGCCAGCAGTCTCCGGGACAGGGGCGGACACGGGGAGCTGTTTTTT	CASSLRDRGGHGELFF
TRBD1	TRBJ1-2	TRBV25-1	NA	TGTGCCAGCACACGGGACAGTTCTTCTGGCTACACCTTC	CASTRDSSSGYTF
TRBD2	TRBJ2-2	TRBV7-9	NA	TGTGCCAGCAGCTTAGAGGGACTAGTTGTCGGGGAGCTGTTTTTT	CASSLEGLVVGELFF
TRBD2	TRBJ2-7	TRBV9	NA	TGTGCCAGCAGCGCAGCTAGCGGGATAGGTTACGAGCAGTACTTC	CASSAASGIGYEQYF
NA	TRBJ1-6	TRBV7-9	NA	TGTGCCAGCAGCTTAGGACAGCTGAATTCACCCCTCCACTTT	CASSLGQLNSPLHF
NA	TRBJ2-2	TRBV19	NA	TGTGCCAGTCTGGGGACCGGGGAGCTGTTTTTT	CASLGTGELFF
NA	TRBJ2-7	TRBV27	NA	TGTGCCAGCAGTTACCCAGGGAGTCTGCTTCGGGAGCAGTACTTC	CASSYPGSLLREQYF
NA	TRBJ2-7	TRBV9	NA	TGTGCCAGCAGCGGGGGTAATACGGGCGAGCAGTACTTC	CASSGGNTGEQYF
NA	TRBJ2-3	TRBV11-2	NA	TGTGCCAGCAGACCCGACACCGATACGCAGTATTTT	CASRPDTDTQYF
TRBD1	TRBJ2-7	TRBV4-1	NA	TGCGCCAGCAGCCAAGCAGGACAGGGGGCTTACGAGCAGTACTTC	CASSQAGQGAYEQYF
TRBD1	TRBJ2-2	TRBV13	NA	TGTGCCATAGCAAGAGGGACAGGGGGACTAGCCCTCGCGAACACCGGGGAGCTGTTTTTT	CAIARGTGGLALANTGELFF
NA	TRBJ1-5	TRBV27	NA	TGTGCCAGCAGCCTGGACAGCTACAATCAGCCCCAGCATTTT	CASSLDSYNQPQHF
TRBD1	TRBJ1-1	TRBV7-9	few	TGTGCCAGCAGCCCGGACAGGGGGCTTACTGAAGCTTTCTTT	CASSPDRGLTEAFF
NA	TRBJ2-1	TRBV6-5	once	TGTGCCAGCAGTTATTCCCGCGGTGAGATGTGGGATGAGCAGTTCTTC	CASSYSRGEMWDEQFF
NA	TRBJ2-3	TRBV19	NA	TGTGCCAGTAGTATGCCGGCCGGGAACACAGATACGCAGTATTTT	CASSMPAGNTDTQYF
NA	TRBJ2-5	TRBV5-5	NA	TGTGCCAGCAGCTTGGACATAGGGGAGACCCAGTACTTC	CASSLDIGETQYF
TRBD2	TRBJ2-7	TRBV4-3	NA	TGCGCCAGCAGCCAAGAGACTCTCGAGCGGGAGAGCTCCTACGAGCAGTACTTC	CASSQETLERESSYEQYF
TRBD1	TRBJ1-5	TRBV10-1	NA	TGCGCCAGCACCCATGGACAGGGGACGGTATTCAGCAATCAGCCCCAGCATTTT	CASTHGQGTVFSNQPQHF
NA	TRBJ2-1	TRBV9	NA	TGTGCCAGCAGCGCAGATTGGGGGGCCTCCTACAATGAGCAGTTCTTC	CASSADWGASYNEQFF
TRBD1	TRBJ1-2	TRBV11-2	NA	TGTGCCAGCCGGGGGGTGACAGGGGATCTATTTGGCTACACCTTC	CASRGVTGDLFGYTF
TRBD1	TRBJ1-2	TRBV5-5	NA	TGTGCCAGCAGCTTAGGACAGGTTGGCCCCCATTCCTATGGCTACACCTTC	CASSLGQVGPHSYGYTF
NA	TRBJ2-4	TRBV19	NA	TGTGCCAGTAGTCCCCGTCCAGTCGGGGACATTCAGTACTTC	CASSPRPVGDIQYF
NA	TRBJ2-7	TRBV28	NA	TGTGCCAGCAGCTTGAGGGGGGCCAGTGCCTACGAGCAGTACTTC	CASSLRGASAYEQYF
TRBD1	TRBJ2-3	TRBV9	NA	TGTGCCAGCAGCTTCGGGACAGCGACAGATACGCAGTATTTT	CASSFGTATDTQYF
NA	TRBJ2-7	TRBV27	once	TGTGCCAGCAGTTCCTTGGGACGGAGCTCCTACGAGCAGTACTTC	CASSSLGRSSYEQYF
TRBD2	TRBJ2-1	TRBV7-9	NA	TGTGCCAGCAGCTTACGGTTGGCGGGAGGGCCCTACAATGAGCAGTTCTTC	CASSLRLAGGPYNEQFF
TRBD1	TRBJ2-7	TRBV7-9	NA	TGTGCCAGCAGCTTAACCTCCCCCGGGACAGGGGGCCGTCCCTACGAGCAGTACTTC	CASSLTSPGTGGRPYEQYF
NA	TRBJ2-1	TRBV19	NA	TGTGCCAGTAGTGACAGAAATGAGCAGTTCTTC	CASSDRNEQFF
NA	TRBJ1-4	TRBV18	NA	TGTGCCAGCTCACCTCTCGATGCAACTAATGAAAAACTGTTTTTT	CASSPLDATNEKLFF
TRBD1	TRBJ2-2	TRBV19	NA	TGTGCCAGTAGTATAGACCCAGGGGGAAACACCGGGGAGCTGTTTTTT	CASSIDPGGNTGELFF
NA	TRBJ2-3	TRBV9	NA	TGTGCCAGCAGCACGAACACAGATACGCAGTATTTT	CASSTNTDTQYF
NA	TRBJ2-5	TRBV6-1	NA	TGTGCCAGCAGTGACGTCCTAGTTGCCCAAGAGACCCAGTACTTC	CASSDVLVAQETQYF
NA	TRBJ2-3	TRBV9	NA	TGTGCCAGCAGCGTGTCAGGAGCAGATACGCAGTATTTT	CASSVSGADTQYF
NA	TRBJ2-7	TRBV18	NA	TGTGCCAGCTCACTTTTAGACTACGAGCAGTACTTC	CASSLLDYEQYF
NA	TRBJ1-5	TRBV28	NA	TGTGCCACCAGTCTGAGGTATAGCAATCAGCCCCAGCATTTT	CATSLRYSNQPQHF
NA	TRBJ1-1	TRBV15	few	TGTGCCACCAGCAGATTCGTGATGGGGAACACTGAAGCTTTCTTT	CATSRFVMGNTEAFF
NA	TRBJ1-1	TRBV19	NA	TGTGCCAGTAGTATAGCGCACGAATTGAACACTGAAGCTTTCTTT	CASSIAHELNTEAFF